This entry features one T cell receptor beta chain sequence. These data come from a study of blood T cell repertoires in COVID-19. Study-level background: Spain, Italy and the United States supplied samples that represented acute and convalescent COVID-19. The analysed material was cDNA or gDNA that came from T cells, B-cell-depleted T cells, or PBMCs.

Source study methods: For nucleated cells, counts were estimated from reference gene primer amplification. TCRdb's copy holds only in-frame clones and misses some; the assay was immunoSEQ multiplex PCR. From that table come the V and J calls and clone size; the DNA was used to work out D and trimming. In the table there are fewer than 250,000 clones, 65% to 90% of which are singletons. It was during active infection that Seattle patients were enrolled and then longitudinally followed. Germline V gene sequence: CDR1 MNHNY, CDR2 SVGAGI (reference sequence). The CDR3 has 12 amino acids. Trimming shortened V by 1 base and J by 5 bases, and 5 bases separated the two germline ends.

The material sequenced was peripheral blood. The TCR originated in a man aged 50 to 59 with COVID-19, enrolled during active disease. This sequence joins TRBV6-6 and TRBJ2-5; no definite D call. CDR3 DNA sequence: TGTGCCAGCAGTTACTTAGAGGAGACCCAGTACTTC. Encoded protein: CASSYLEETQYF.